This TCR beta chain was profiled in a study of beta chain features in type 1 diabetes (dated by TCRdb to the late 2010s). As for the study more broadly: Patients and healthy donors did not differ in mean age, gender distribution, total cell number or subset yield. Across all samples, around 100 million sorted cells were examined, and cell number per subset correlated strongly with RNA yield. In the study, TCRB repertoires of sorted circulating CD4+ T cell subsets from recently diagnosed type 1 diabetes patients were compared with those of matched healthy donors. Regulatory and stem cell-like memory subsets were isolated from only 8 patients and roughly eight healthy donors, whereas naive and central memory subsets came from all 30 or so donors. General study outcomes and caveats: Shorter templates might have been favored by PCR, but patient and control samples were amplified and corrected together, so both groups would have been affected equally by any skew. Sequencing cDNA rather than genomic DNA could over-represent highly expressing activated cells, although activation and CD3 levels did not differ between groups. Only small numbers of individuals were included in the HLA sub-analyses, which left unresolved whether HLA type had any influence on TCRB rearrangement. In all four CD4+ subsets, TCRB CDR3 length was moderately but significantly shorter in type 1 diabetes patients. Naive, central memory and regulatory TCRB repertoires appeared to be more similar among patients than among healthy donors. At VDJ recombination sites, patients with type 1 diabetes made fewer insertions and deleted more nucleotides, a pattern implying thymic rearrangement abnormalities.

Each donor gave one peripheral blood draw, about 110 mL on average, collected into heparinised tubes. A BD FACSAria II and a panel including CD45RO, CCR7, CD25, CD127, CD95 and CD27 were used to sort naive, central memory, regulatory and stem cell-like memory CD4+ T cells. A purity above 95% was achieved for all sorted populations. PBMCs were separated immediately by Lymphoprep density gradient centrifugation and were stained directly, without being cultured. So that batch effects would be minimized, each experiment stained and sorted samples in pairs, pairing one healthy donor with one patient. From a lookup of the germline V gene (reference sequence), CDR1 and CDR2 are SEHNR and FQNEAQ. V is pruned by 7 bases and J by 0 bases, leaving 6 bases of the junction without a gene match. The cysteine opens and the phenylalanine closes a CDR3 of 15 amino acids. The sequence is cut down to CDR3 DNA, 45 bases in frame from base 1.

The High Capacity cDNA Reverse Transcription Kit was used to reverse transcribe all of the isolated RNA, meaning that expressed TCRB transcripts were what got sequenced. Deep immunoSEQ sequencing was applied to naive, central memory and regulatory T cell samples, giving an average of around 4 million total reads per sample. Sorted cells were lysed in RLT buffer, and RNA was extracted using DNase-treated RNeasy Micro or Mini kits according to cell number. Each cell subset was processed separately to prevent cross-contamination, with patient and healthy donor samples processed together. Using the immunoSEQ multiplex PCR, TCRB sequences were amplified from cDNA into 87-bp fragments spanning the CDR3 region. Sequencing of the amplicons was performed on the Illumina HiSeq platform. In the authors' own workflow: Synthetic template baselines were used to correct PCR bias computationally, reads within Hamming distance 2 were collapsed, and singletons that could not be merged were discarded. By aligning reads against IMGT, V, D and J genes, CDR3 length, and insertions or deletions at six rearrangement sites were assigned. Within each subset, clonotype counts were normalized to sorted cell number, and only after that were true diversity and Gini coefficients computed with the tcR R package. Repertoire sharing was quantified using the overlap coefficient calculated on TCRB nucleotide sequences. Out-of-frame TCRB sequences from naive cells were analyzed as a proxy for the pre-selection repertoire. The table comes from immuneACCESS by way of TCRdb, which keeps in-frame sequences with V and J called. Part of the clones is missing from these tables; in studies checked, under half for an unresolved V gene and the rest for unknown reasons. D and trimming come from the DNA, and the V and J calls and clone size come from that table. The sample table holds hundreds of thousands of clones, of which roughly 13% were seen once. Together, the top ten hold 0.03% to 0.04% of the sample.

This clone turned up a few times. Its antigen target is currently unknown. Qualities for individual bases were not recorded, and no much larger clone is one base off. The sequenced sample consisted of naive CD4+ T cells from blood. The cell subset or site label on this specimen signifies: true naive CD4+ T cells. The chain was built from TRBV7-9 and TRBJ2-3; 8 nucleotides in the junction match TRBD1. The sequence derives from a young man with type 1 diabetes. The DNA sequence is TGTGCCAGCAACGGACAGGGTAAAAGCACAGATACGCAGTATTTT. The resulting protein is CASNGQGKSTDTQYF.